This T cell receptor beta chain was observed in a study of neurological immune-mediated disorders. The wider study: Disease course was recorded as relapsing-remitting for about 30 and secondary progressive for about 8.5% of the 34 multiple sclerosis patients. Whole-study findings and limits: The multiple sclerosis repertoire cluster lacked an association with any feature, whether clinical or MRI. When grouped phylogenetically, the repertoires of 18 of the 34 multiple sclerosis patients fell together in one related-CDR3 cluster, which is a possible signature. None of the CDR3 amino acid sequences of expanded clones recurred across subjects, suggesting private repertoires in all groups.

This clonotype was seen ten or more times. Its target is unknown. TCRdb reprocessed the 5' RACE reads with MiXCR, giving one entry per CDR3 protein. The sample gives tens of thousands of distinct CDR3 sequences, 3% to 5% of which show up once; 1% to 1.5% is in the top ten. The CDR3 length is 17 residues. Unmatched junction bases numbered 17, after V lost 4 bases and J lost 9 bases. Germline CDR1 is KGHSH and CDR2 is LQKENI. The rearrangement links TRBV18 to TRBJ2-1, with 8 nucleotides matching TRBD1. The sequenced sample consisted of PBMCs. This receptor was obtained from a man aged 30-40 years with multiple sclerosis. The CDR3 region is CASSLTPPGQVFGEQFF. The CDR3 coding sequence is TGTGCCAGCTCACTTACCCCACCGGGACAGGTTTTTGGTGAGCAGTTCTTC.